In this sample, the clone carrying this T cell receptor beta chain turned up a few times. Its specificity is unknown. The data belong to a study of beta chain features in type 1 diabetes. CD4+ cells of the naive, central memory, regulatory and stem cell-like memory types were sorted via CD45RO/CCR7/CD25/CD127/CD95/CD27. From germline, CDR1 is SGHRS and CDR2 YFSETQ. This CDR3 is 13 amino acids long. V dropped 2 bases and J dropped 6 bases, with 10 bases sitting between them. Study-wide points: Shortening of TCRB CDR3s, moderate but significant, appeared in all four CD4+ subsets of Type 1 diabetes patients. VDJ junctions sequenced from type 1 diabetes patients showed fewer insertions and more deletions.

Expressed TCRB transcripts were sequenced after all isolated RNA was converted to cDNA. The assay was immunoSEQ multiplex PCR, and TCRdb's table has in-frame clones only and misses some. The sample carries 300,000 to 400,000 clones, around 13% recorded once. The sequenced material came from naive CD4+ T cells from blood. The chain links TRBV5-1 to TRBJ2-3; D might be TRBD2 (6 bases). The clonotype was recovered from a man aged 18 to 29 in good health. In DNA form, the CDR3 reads TGCGCCAGCAGCTTCCAGGGACTGGATACGCAGTATTTT. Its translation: CASSFQGLDTQYF. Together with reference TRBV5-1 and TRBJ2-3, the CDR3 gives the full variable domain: KAGVTQTPRYLIKTRGQQVTLSCSPISGHRSVSWYQQTPGQGLQFLFEYFSETQRNKGNFPGRFSGRQFSNSRSEMNVSTLELGDSALYLCASSFQGLDTQYFGPGTRLTVL.